One sample yielded the 5 T cell receptor beta chains listed below, sequenced in a study of radiotherapy plus CTLA-4 blockade in lung cancer. The assay was immunoSEQ multiplex PCR, and TCRdb's table has in-frame clones only and misses some. The table includes some 100,000 clones, just under 80% detected once. Specimen: peripheral blood, collected from a patient treated with radiotherapy plus ipilimumab. The receptors here all came from a human donor with non-small cell lung cancer who had a partial response to radiotherapy plus ipilimumab.

A remark on this clone: The junction does not match germline at one end; this may be a read error. The chain carries TRBV5-1 and TRBJ2-1; TRBD2 agrees at 7 bases. CDR1 is SGHRS, CDR2 YFSETQ, per germline. This CDR3 has 19 residues. The CDR3 loop reads CASSLADGRASFSYNEQFF. The DNA of the CDR3 is TGCGCCAGCAGTTTGGCCGATGGGAGGGCCTCTTTCTCCTACAATGAGCAGTTCTTC.

The chain employs TRBV6-1 and TRBJ2-7; D is undetermined. In germline, CDR1 is MNHNS, CDR2 SASEGT. Trimming stripped 3 bases from V and 2 bases from J, with 14 bases between. CDR3 length: 15 residues. The CDR3 sequence is CASSELAALTYEQYF. The CDR3 nucleotides are TGTGCCAGCAGTGAGCTCGCGGCGCTAACCTACGAGCAGTACTTC.

This chain connects TRBV7-2 to TRBJ2-4; the match to TRBD1 covers 9 bases. Germline V gene data show CDR1 as SGHTA and CDR2 as FQGNSA. This CDR3 is built from 16 residues. Trimming took 3 bases from V and 6 from J; bases not matched to a gene: 9. CDR3 sequence reads: CASSLFRTGVVNIQYF. The CDR3 nucleotides read TGTGCCAGCAGCTTGTTTAGGACAGGGGTTGTAAACATTCAGTACTTC. The complete variable domain, with remaining parts taken from reference TRBV7-2 and TRBJ2-4, reads GAGVSQSPSNKVTEKGKDVELRCDPISGHTALYWYRQSLGQGLEFLIYFQGNSAPDKSGLPSDRFSAERTGGSVSTLTIQRTQQEDSAVYLCASSLFRTGVVNIQYFGAGTRLSVL.

The chain employs TRBV5-3 and TRBJ2-7, with a possible D match to TRBD2 (6 bases). TRBV5-3 is an open reading frame whose function is uncertain. This CDR3 spans 15 amino acids. V was clipped by 0 bases and J by 3 bases, with 13 bases between them. Written as DNA, the CDR3 is TGTGCCAGAAGCTTGGCCTCTGGAGGGAACTACGAGCAGTACGTC. Translation: CARSLASGGNYEQYV.

The DNA of the CDR3 is TGTGCCAGCGGAACCCCTAACAAGCGAGAAGCTTTCTTT. Protein sequence: CASGTPNKREAFF. The chain carries TRBV28 and TRBJ1-1; D not resolved. V was trimmed by 8 bases and J by 8 bases, leaving 18 bases between them. The CDR3 extends over 13 amino acids. Germline loops: CDR1 MDHEN, CDR2 SYDVKM.